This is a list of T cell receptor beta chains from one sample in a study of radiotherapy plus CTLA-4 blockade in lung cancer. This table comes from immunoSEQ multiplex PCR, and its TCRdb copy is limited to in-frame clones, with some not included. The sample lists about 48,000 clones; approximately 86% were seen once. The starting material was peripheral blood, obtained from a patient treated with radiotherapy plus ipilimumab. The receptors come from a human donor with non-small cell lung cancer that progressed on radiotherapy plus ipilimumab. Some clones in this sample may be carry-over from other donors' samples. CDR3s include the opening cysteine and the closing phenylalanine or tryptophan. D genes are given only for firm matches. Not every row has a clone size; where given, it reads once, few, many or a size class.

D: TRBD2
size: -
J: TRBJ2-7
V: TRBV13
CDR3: CASSLEASGYEQYF
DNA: TGTGCCAGCAGCTTAGAGGCTAGCGGCTACGAGCAGTACTTC

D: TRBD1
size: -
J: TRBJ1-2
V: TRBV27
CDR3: CASSSTGGPGYTF
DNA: TGTGCCAGCAGTTCTACAGGGGGCCCTGGCTACACCTTC

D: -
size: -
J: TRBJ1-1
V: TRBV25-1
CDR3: CASRLQGKGTEAFF
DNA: TGTGCCAGCAGACTACAGGGTAAGGGCACTGAAGCTTTCTTT

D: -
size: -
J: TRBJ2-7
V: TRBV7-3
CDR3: CASSLNPGTYEQYF
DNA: TGTGCCAGCAGCTTAAATCCCGGGACCTACGAGCAGTACTTC

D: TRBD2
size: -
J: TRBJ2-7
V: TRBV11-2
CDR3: CASSFEAGGPTYEQYF
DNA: TGTGCCAGCAGCTTTGAGGCGGGGGGCCCCACCTACGAGCAGTACTTC

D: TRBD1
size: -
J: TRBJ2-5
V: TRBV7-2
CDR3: CASSQGGQGRETQYF
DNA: TGTGCCAGCAGCCAGGGGGGACAGGGGCGAGAGACCCAGTACTTC

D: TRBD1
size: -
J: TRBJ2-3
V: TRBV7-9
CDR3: CASSPVQGAADTQYF
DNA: TGTGCCAGCAGCCCCGTACAGGGGGCGGCAGATACGCAGTATTTT

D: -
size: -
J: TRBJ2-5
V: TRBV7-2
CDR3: CASSVGTVETQYF
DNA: TGTGCCAGCAGCGTAGGGACTGTGGAGACCCAGTACTTC

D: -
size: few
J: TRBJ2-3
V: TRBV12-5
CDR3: CASGLEVAGTQYF
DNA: TGTGCTAGTGGTTTGGAGGTAGCCGGTACGCAGTATTTT

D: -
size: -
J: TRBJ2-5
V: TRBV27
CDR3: CASSLGAEGETQYF
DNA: TGTGCCAGCAGTCTAGGGGCGGAGGGGGAGACCCAGTACTTC

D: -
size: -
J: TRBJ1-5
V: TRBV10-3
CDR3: CAIRDTGLNQPQHF
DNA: TGTGCCATCAGAGATACAGGTCTCAATCAGCCCCAGCATTTT

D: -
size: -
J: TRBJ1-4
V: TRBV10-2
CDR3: CASSEFVDDRLNEKLFF
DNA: TGCGCCAGCAGTGAGTTCGTGGATGACAGGCTTAATGAAAAACTGTTTTTT

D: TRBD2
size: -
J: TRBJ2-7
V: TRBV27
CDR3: CASSLFLAGGPYEQYF
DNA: TGTGCCAGCAGTTTATTCCTAGCGGGAGGGCCCTACGAGCAGTACTTC

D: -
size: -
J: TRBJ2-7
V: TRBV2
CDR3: CASMGIQGVQYF
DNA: TGTGCCAGCATGGGGATACAGGGAGTGCAGTACTTC

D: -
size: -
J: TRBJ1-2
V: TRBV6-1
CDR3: CASTLYLGDGYTF
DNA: TGTGCCAGCACCCTTTACCTAGGGGATGGCTACACCTTC

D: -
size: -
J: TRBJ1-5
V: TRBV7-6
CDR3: CASSLGGDNQPQHF
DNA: TGTGCCAGCAGTCTGGGGGGGGACAATCAGCCCCAGCATTTT

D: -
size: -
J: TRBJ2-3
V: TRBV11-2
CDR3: CASSDLTSTDTQYF
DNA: TGTGCCAGCAGCGATCTCACTAGCACAGATACGCAGTATTTT

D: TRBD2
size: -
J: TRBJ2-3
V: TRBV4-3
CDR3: CASSQDPSGSTDTQYF
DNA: TGCGCCAGCAGCCAAGACCCTAGCGGGAGCACAGATACGCAGTATTTT

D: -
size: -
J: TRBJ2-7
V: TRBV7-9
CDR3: CASTSAGYEQYF
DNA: TGTGCCAGCACCTCGGCGGGCTACGAGCAGTACTTC

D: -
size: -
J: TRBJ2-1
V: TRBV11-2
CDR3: CASSLRRRDNEQFF
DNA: TGTGCCAGCAGCTTGAGGCGGCGGGACAATGAGCAGTTCTTC

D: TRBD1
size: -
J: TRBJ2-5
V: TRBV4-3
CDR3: CASSQEPAGTAREETQYF
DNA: TGCGCCAGCAGCCAAGAACCCGCCGGGACAGCAAGAGAAGAGACCCAGTACTTC

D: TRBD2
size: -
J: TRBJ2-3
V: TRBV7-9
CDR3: CASSLDVSGRAPDTQYF
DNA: TGTGCCAGCAGCTTAGATGTTAGCGGGAGGGCCCCAGATACGCAGTATTTT

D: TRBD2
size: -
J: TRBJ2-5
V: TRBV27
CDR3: CASSFTSGRYETQYF
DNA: TGTGCCAGCAGTTTCACTAGCGGGAGATATGAGACCCAGTACTTC

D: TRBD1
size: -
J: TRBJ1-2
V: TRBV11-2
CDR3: CASSSLQGRYGYTF
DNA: TGTGCCAGCAGCTCCTTACAGGGGAGATATGGCTACACCTTC

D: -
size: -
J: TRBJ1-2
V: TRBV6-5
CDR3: CASSYRRGGSNYGYTF
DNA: TGTGCCAGCAGTTATAGACGCGGGGGCAGTAACTATGGCTACACCTTC

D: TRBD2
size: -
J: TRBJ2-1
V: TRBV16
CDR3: CASTLSGWGTNSYNEQFF
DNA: TGTGCCAGCACCCTATCAGGGTGGGGGACTAACTCCTACAATGAGCAGTTCTTC

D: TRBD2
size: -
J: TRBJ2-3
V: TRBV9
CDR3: CASSVGIILLAGSTDTQYF
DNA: TGTGCCAGCAGCGTAGGAATAATCCTACTAGCGGGAAGCACAGATACGCAGTATTTT

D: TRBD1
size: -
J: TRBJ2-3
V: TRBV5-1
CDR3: CASSFVGQGATDTQYF
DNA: TGCGCCAGCAGCTTTGTCGGACAGGGGGCGACAGATACGCAGTATTTT

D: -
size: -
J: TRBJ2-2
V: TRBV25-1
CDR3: CASMGPNTGELFF
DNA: TGTGCCAGCATGGGCCCGAACACCGGGGAGCTGTTTTTT

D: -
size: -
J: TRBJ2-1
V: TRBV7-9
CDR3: CASSLGGGVPYNEQFF
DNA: TGTGCCAGCAGCTTAGGCGGAGGGGTCCCCTACAATGAGCAGTTCTTC

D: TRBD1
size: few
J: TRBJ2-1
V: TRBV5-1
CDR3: CASSLTPGQGANEQFF
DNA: TGCGCCAGCAGCTTGACCCCGGGACAGGGGGCGAATGAGCAGTTCTTC

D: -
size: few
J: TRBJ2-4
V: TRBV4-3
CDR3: CASSQEWGQNIQYF
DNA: TGCGCCAGCAGCCAAGAATGGGGGCAAAACATTCAGTACTTC

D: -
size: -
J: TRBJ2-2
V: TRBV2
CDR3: CASSELNLANTGELFF
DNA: TGTGCCAGCAGTGAATTGAATCTAGCAAACACCGGGGAGCTGTTTTTT

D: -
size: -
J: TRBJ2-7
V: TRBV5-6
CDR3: CASSRGTSREQYF
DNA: TGTGCCAGCAGTCGCGGGACGTCCCGCGAGCAGTACTTC

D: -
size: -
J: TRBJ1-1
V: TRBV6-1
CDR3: CASSAAETSEAFF
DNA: TGTGCCAGCAGTGCGGCGGAAACCTCTGAAGCTTTCTTT

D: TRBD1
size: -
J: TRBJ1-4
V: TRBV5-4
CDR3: CASSETGTGFLEKLFF
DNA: TGTGCCAGCAGCGAGACCGGGACAGGGTTTTTGGAAAAACTGTTTTTT

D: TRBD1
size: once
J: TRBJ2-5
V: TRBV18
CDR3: CASSPPDRGLRETQYF
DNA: TGTGCCAGCTCACCTCCGGACAGGGGGCTGAGGGAGACCCAGTACTTC

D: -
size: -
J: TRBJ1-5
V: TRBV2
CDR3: CASSEVNEDQPQHF
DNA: TGTGCCAGCAGTGAGGTTAATGAGGATCAGCCCCAGCATTTT

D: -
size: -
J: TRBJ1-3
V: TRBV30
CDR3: CAWTGGSGNTIYF
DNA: TGTGCCTGGACGGGGGGCTCTGGAAACACCATATATTTT

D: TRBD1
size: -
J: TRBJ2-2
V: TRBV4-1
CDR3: CASSSRGPGTGELFF
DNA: TGCGCCAGCAGCTCCAGGGGGCCTGGCACCGGGGAGCTGTTTTTT

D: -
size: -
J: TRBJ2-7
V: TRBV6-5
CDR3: CASSYQARSHEQYF
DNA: TGTGCCAGCAGTTACCAAGCGCGATCCCACGAGCAGTACTTC

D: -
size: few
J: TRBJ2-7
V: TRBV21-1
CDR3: CARTGTQAYEQYF
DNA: TGTGCCAGAACCGGGACACAAGCCTACGAGCAGTACTTC

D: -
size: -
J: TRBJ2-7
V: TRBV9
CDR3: CASSARTGREQYF
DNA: TGTGCCAGCAGCGCCCGCACAGGCCGGGAGCAGTACTTC

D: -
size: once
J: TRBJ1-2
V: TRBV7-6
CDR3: CASSPKRSGDGYTF
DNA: TGTGCCAGCAGCCCAAAAAGGTCGGGGGATGGCTACACCTTC

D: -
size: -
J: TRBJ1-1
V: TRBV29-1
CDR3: CSVALGDTEAFF
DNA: TGCAGCGTTGCTCTAGGGGACACTGAAGCTTTCTTT

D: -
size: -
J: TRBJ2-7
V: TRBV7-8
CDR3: CASSNVVISAYEQYF
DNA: TGTGCCAGCAGCAATGTAGTAATTTCTGCCTACGAGCAGTACTTC